This T cell receptor (beta chain) comes out of a study of OX40 agonist ivuxolimab in advanced cancers. The wider study: Patients assigned to dose escalation were diagnosed with hepatocellular carcinoma, melanoma, renal cell or head and neck cancer. Study results and caveats: Clonal expansion was among the lowest in partial responders at 0.1-3.0 mg/kg, especially CD8+.

Produced via immunoSEQ multiplex PCR; TCRdb's table is partial and in-frame only. Of about 94,000 clones listed, roughly 87% are singletons. This clone was observed a few times. Antigen unknown. This receptor was obtained from an adult with an advanced solid tumor such as melanoma, head and neck, liver or kidney cancer. The sample here was CD4+ or CD8+ T cells sorted from blood, taken in a trial of the OX40 agonist ivuxolimab.

In DNA form, the CDR3 reads TGTGCCAGTAGCCAACAGGGCACCCGTTATGACACTGAAGCTTTCTTT. The encoded protein is CASSQQGTRYDTEAFF. V gene TRBV19 combines with J gene TRBJ1-1, with D maybe TRBD1 (6 bases). The V end was cut by 6 bases, the J end by 3 bases, with 20 bases between. This CDR3 has 16 residues. Germline-derived CDR1 and CDR2 are LNHDA and SQIVND (reference sequence).